These 16 T cell receptor beta chains were all obtained from the same sample, sequenced in a study of T cell clonality in common variable immunodeficiency. Study-level findings and limits: In common variable immunodeficiency, TCR beta chains reportedly carried fewer deletions and N-nucleotide insertions.

Assay: immunoSEQ multiplex PCR; the TCRdb copy retains only in-frame clones and omits some. Singletons are absent from the sample, which has about 42,000 clones. For these receptors, no antigen is known. The sequenced material came from peripheral blood mononuclear cells. These TCRs come from a human donor with common variable immunodeficiency.

This clone was recorded at least ten times. The sequenced fragment ends 3 residues before the CDR3 boundary, so the rest is inferred from the germline J gene. The chain recombines TRBV29-1 with TRBJ1-1; TRBD1 agrees at 9 bases. Per the germline V gene, CDR1 is SQVTM and CDR2 is ANQGSEA. This CDR3 contains 15 residues. The V segment lost 5 bases and the J segment 1 base; nucleotides outside the gene matches: 8. This CDR3 reads CSVRTGALPNTEAFF. CDR3 bases read: TGCAGCGTTAGGACAGGGGCCTTACCGAACACTGAA.

A remark on this clone: Read data end 3 residues before the CDR3 end; the end is taken from the germline J gene. The chain employs TRBV23-1 and TRBJ2-1, with 7 bases aligning to TRBD1. TRBV23-1 is marked as an open reading frame, function uncertain. The CDR3 covers 16 residues. V lost 2 bases and J lost 4; bases outside the gene matches: 8. CDR3 DNA, as far as it was read: TGCGCCAGCAGTCAACCCGCCGGACAGGCGTACAATGAG. Its protein product is CASSQPAGQAYNE. The full CDR3 protein is CASSQPAGQAYNEQFF.

This clone was counted at least ten times. Read data end 3 residues before the CDR3 end; the end is taken from the germline J gene. This rearrangement joins TRBV2 to TRBJ2-1; tentative D call: TRBD2 (6 bases). CDR1 and CDR2 from the germline V gene are SNHLY and FYNNEI. The CDR3 has 14 amino acids. The ends were cut back, 8 bases at V and 3 bases at J, with 14 bases in the middle. The CDR3 DNA, read in part, is TGTGCCAGCGGGGGGAGACAGAACTACAATGAG. Translated: CASGGRQNYNE. The CDR3 in its entirety is CASGGRQNYNEQFF.

This clone was seen more than once but under ten times. The read ends 3 residues early relative to the CDR3; the germline J gene fills the gap. This chain connects TRBV7-2 to TRBJ2-3, with unresolved D. V was clipped by 4 bases and J by 2 bases, with 7 bases between them. The CDR3 is 13 amino acids. From germline, CDR1 is SGHTA and CDR2 FQGNSA. CDR3 DNA, as far as it was read: TGTGCCAGCAGCTCTACGCCCACAGATACG. Translation gives CASSSTPTDT. In full, the CDR3 is CASSSTPTDTQYF. The entire variable domain, with the rest obtained from reference TRBV7-2 and TRBJ2-3, is as follows: GAGVSQSPSNKVTEKGKDVELRCDPISGHTALYWYRQSLGQGLEFLIYFQGNSAPDKSGLPSDRFSAERTGGSVSTLTIQRTQQEDSAVYLCASSSTPTDTQYFGPGTRLTVL.

Worth noting for this clone: A much larger clonotype is one base distant, so this may be a read error. The read gets to within 3 residues of the CDR3 end, and the germline J gene fills in the rest. V and J are TRBV2 and TRBJ2-5; TRBD1 agrees at 7 bases. The trim removed 5 bases at V and 7 bases at J, leaving 10 bases unmatched. Germline loops: CDR1 SNHLY, CDR2 FYNNEI. The CDR3 runs 14 residues. CDR3 bases read: TGTGCCAGCAGTCCGCACAGGGGTGGGGGGACC. This sequence encodes CASSPHRGGGT. The entire CDR3 is CASSPHRGGGTQYF.

This clone was seen ten or more times. The read falls 3 residues short of the CDR3 end, and the missing part is taken from the germline J gene. This sequence joins TRBV12-3 or TRBV12-4 and TRBJ2-2; 13 bases agree with TRBD2. V dropped 5 bases and J dropped 4; count of bases not matched to a gene: 4. The CDR3 runs to 16 residues. The CDR3: CASSPGLAGVTGELFF. The sequenced part of the CDR3 DNA is TGTGCCAGCAGTCCAGGACTAGCGGGAGTCACCGGGGAG.

There are many counts of this clone. The read ends 3 residues shy of where the CDR3 ends; the end is completed using the germline J gene. The chain links TRBV6-4 to TRBJ1-1; no definite D call. Germline values: CDR1 MRHNA, CDR2 SNTAGT. The CDR3 is 11 amino acids. The V end was cut by 3 bases, the J end by 6 bases, with 5 bases between. This chain's CDR3 is CASSEWPEAFF. Incomplete CDR3 DNA: TGTGCCAGCAGTGAGTGGCCTGAA.

Notes on this clone: Read sequence stops 3 residues before the CDR3 end, and the germline J gene provides the missing end. The chain links TRBV30 to TRBJ2-5; maybe TRBD2 (6 bases). The CDR3 spans 14 residues. Germline CDR1 GTSNPN, CDR2 SVGIG (reference sequence). Deletions cut 0 bases from V and 7 bases from J, with 15 bases between. The sequenced CDR3 bases are TGTGCCTGGAGTGTACTGGGGCCCGGGGGGACC. Protein product: CAWSVLGPGGT. From start to end, the CDR3 is CAWSVLGPGGTQYF.

Concerning this clone itself: The read terminates 3 residues ahead of where the CDR3 ends, so the germline J gene completes it. The chain uses TRBV7-9 and TRBJ1-2; D ambiguous. Germline V gene sequence: CDR1 SEHNR, CDR2 FQNEAQ (reference sequence). This CDR3 contains 12 residues. CDR3 DNA (partial): TGTGCCAGCAGCCCCCCCGCGGCCGGC. This sequence encodes CASSPPAAG. The complete CDR3 sequence is CASSPPAAGYTF. The whole variable domain, filled in from reference TRBV7-9 and TRBJ1-2, reads DTGVSQNPRHKITKRGQNVTFRCDPISEHNRLYWYRQTLGQGPEFLTYFQNEAQLEKSRLLSDRFSAERPKGSFSTLEIQRTEQGDSAMYLCASSPPAAGYTFGSGTRLTVV.

This clone has at least ten counts. The DNA ends 3 residues before the CDR3 does, and the rest of the CDR3 is filled in from the germline J gene. The chain employs TRBV6-2 or TRBV6-3 and TRBJ1-2; 11 bases map to TRBD1. CDR1 and CDR2 (germline): MNHEY, SVGEGT. Germline trimming cut 6 bases from V and 7 bases from J; bases unmatched to any gene: 10. The CDR3 contains 15 residues. CDR3 DNA (partial): TGTGCCAGCAGCTCCCCGGACAGGGGGCGCTTTGGC. It yields the protein CASSSPDRGRFG. The whole CDR3 sequence is CASSSPDRGRFGYTF.

This clone was found a few times. The read ends 3 residues shy of where the CDR3 ends; the end is completed using the germline J gene. The V gene is TRBV6-2 or TRBV6-3, the J gene TRBJ2-7, with D possibly matching TRBD1 (6 bases). Trimming cost V 2 bases and J 6 bases, with 17 bases left between them. CDR3 length equals 15 residues. Germline V lookup: CDR1 MNHEY, CDR2 SVGEGT. The CDR3 spells CASSYAGGVLVEQYF. The part of the CDR3 DNA that was read is TGTGCCAGCAGTTACGCTGGGGGCGTGTTAGTCGAG.

This clone was observed many times. The read stops 3 residues short of the end of the CDR3; the missing end is completed from the germline J gene. The rearrangement uses TRBV20-1 and TRBJ2-2, with a tentative D call TRBD2 (7 bases). This CDR3 spans 15 amino acids. The germline V gene encodes CDR1 DFQATT and CDR2 SNEGSKA (reference sequence). V was shortened by 1 base and J by 10 bases, with 19 bases between the two germline ends. The sequenced CDR3 bases are TGCAGTGCTAGAGGGAACGGGGGGCCAATTCAGGAG. It codes for CSARGNGGPIQE. The CDR3 in its entirety is CSARGNGGPIQELFF.

In the case of this clone: From the germline J gene comes the end of the CDR3, since the read stops 3 residues before it. The chain links TRBV19 to TRBJ2-3, with D possibly TRBD1 on 5 matching bases. Germline loops: CDR1 LNHDA, CDR2 SQIVND (reference sequence). The CDR3 is 15 residues long. V was pared by 1 base and J by 5 bases, with 13 bases between. The CDR3 protein is CASSIGPGPGDTQYF. CDR3 DNA (partial): TGTGCCAGTAGTATAGGACCAGGGCCAGGAGATACG.

This clone turned up a few times. The sequence runs out 3 residues before the end of the CDR3; the remainder is reconstructed from the germline J gene. The chain recombines TRBV10-2 with TRBJ2-3, with D perhaps matching TRBD1 (6 bases). The CDR3 covers 13 residues. Trimming shortened V by 6 bases and J by 2 bases, and 9 bases separated the two germline ends. CDR1 is WSHSY, CDR2 SAAADI, per germline. Partial CDR3 DNA: TGCGCCAGCAGGGACAGCGACACAGATACG. It yields the protein CASRDSDTDT. The whole CDR3 sequence reads CASRDSDTDTQYF.

This clone has ten or more counts. Read coverage stops 3 residues before the CDR3 terminus; the germline J gene supplies the remainder. The chain uses TRBV20-1 and TRBJ2-4, with TRBD2 matching 10 bases. Germline lookup yields CDR1 DFQATT and CDR2 SNEGSKA (reference sequence). This CDR3 has 15 residues. V shed 5 bases and J 5 bases; nucleotides not matched to a gene: 9. This chain's CDR3 is CSAVLPLAGENIQYF. The covered CDR3 bases are TGCAGTGCTGTCCTTCCGCTAGCGGGGGAAAACATT.

This clone has at least ten counts. The read ends 3 residues before the CDR3 terminus; that terminus is restored from the germline J gene. The chain combines TRBV29-1 with TRBJ2-2; D possibly corresponds to TRBD2 (5 bases). This CDR3 comprises 15 residues. The germline V gene has CDR1 SQVTM and CDR2 ANQGSEA. Trimming pared 7 bases from V and 4 bases from J, leaving 19 bases between. CDR3 bases read: TGCAGCGCCACCCCCCCCGGGGTTAGCACCGGGGAG. The encoded protein is CSATPPGVSTGE. The CDR3 in full is CSATPPGVSTGELFF.